Described below is a single TCR beta chain sequence and its context. These data originate in a study of blood T cell repertoires in COVID-19. CDR1 is MDHEN and CDR2 is SYDVKM in the germline V gene. CDR3 size: 13 residues. The V gene lost 6 bases and the J gene lost 7 bases, with 15 bases spanning the gap. Assay used: immunoSEQ multiplex PCR; TCRdb lists only in-frame clones, some missing. The repertoire holds around 290,000 clones, with 88% as singletons. This sequence was found in a woman under 40 who had recovered from COVID-19. The chain employs TRBV28 and TRBJ2-5; D not resolved. The source material was PBMCs or T cells enriched from blood (not recorded which). CDR3: CASSHTPRRTQYF. The CDR3 nucleotides read TGTGCCAGCAGCCACACCCCCCGCAGGACCCAGTACTTC.